This TCR beta chain was observed in a study of neurological immune-mediated disorders. Of note for this clonotype: Its antigen is not known.

Whole-study findings and limits: None of the CDR3 amino acid sequences of expanded clones were shared across subjects, and this suggested private repertoires in all groups. There was no clinical or MRI feature that was associated with the multiple sclerosis repertoire cluster. Multiple sclerosis was found to have the least TCR clonal expansion, below healthy controls, and HTLV-1-associated myelopathy the most.

The cDNA came from 5'RACE with 10-nucleotide random UMIs. Each CDR3 protein is one row after TCRdb ran MiXCR on the 5' RACE reads. The sample carries 90,000 to 100,000 distinct CDR3 sequences, 3.5% recorded once. Trimming removed 3 bases from V and 7 bases from J; junction bases left unmatched: 5. Germline V gene lookup returns CDR1 DFQATT and CDR2 SNEGSKA (reference sequence). The CDR3 runs 12 residues. Sequenced material: PBMCs. This clonotype was obtained from a woman aged 18 to 35 with multiple sclerosis. The genes are TRBV20-1 and TRBJ2-7; TRBD2 aligns across 8 bases. CDR3: CSASGRVEEQYF. In DNA, the CDR3 is TGCAGTGCTAGCGGGAGGGTTGAAGAGCAGTACTTC.